The rows below give T cell receptor beta chains drawn from one sample of a study of control samples from healthy donors and cancer patients. This table comes from immunoSEQ multiplex PCR, and its TCRdb copy is limited to in-frame clones, with some not included. The sample lists about 100,000 clones; 88% were seen once. Sequencing used blood. The receptors derive from a man aged 25 to 45 in good health. Each CDR3 is given with its conserved first and last residue. Fields, in order: clone size, V gene, D gene, J gene, CDR3 protein, CDR3 DNA. The D gene is left open where the match is weak. Where a row states a size, it is once, few, many or the class of an expanded clone; other rows omit it.

-	TRBV9	TRBD2	TRBJ2-1	CASSVATSGRGRTDKFF	TGTGCCAGCAGCGTAGCGACTAGCGGGAGAGGTCGTACAGATAAGTTCTTC
once	TRBV3-1/TRBV3-2	TRBD1	TRBJ2-7	CASSHRGSEYEQYF	TGTGCCAGCAGCCACAGGGGGTCAGAATACGAGCAGTACTTC
-	TRBV4-2	TRBD2	TRBJ2-1	CASSQTLAARDNEQFF	TGTGCCAGCAGCCAAACACTAGCGGCCCGTGACAATGAGCAGTTCTTC
-	TRBV9	-	TRBJ2-2	CASSALRQLVVGELFF	TGTGCCAGCAGCGCCCTAAGACAACTCGTAGTCGGGGAGCTGTTTTTT
-	TRBV15	TRBD2	TRBJ2-1	CATSRITTSGGYNEQFF	TGTGCCACCAGCAGAATAACGACTAGCGGGGGGTACAATGAGCAGTTCTTC
-	TRBV7-9	TRBD2	TRBJ2-1	CASSRGLVYNEQFF	TGTGCCAGCAGCCGCGGACTAGTTTACAATGAGCAGTTCTTC
-	TRBV5-4	-	TRBJ2-5	CASSPQGAGGETQYF	TGTGCCAGCAGCCCCCAGGGGGCGGGGGGAGAGACCCAGTACTTC
-	TRBV27	TRBD2	TRBJ2-7	CASSAGVMFHEQYF	TGTGCCAGCAGTGCGGGAGTTATGTTCCACGAGCAGTACTTC
-	TRBV30	-	TRBJ1-1	CAWTRGSEAFF	TGTGCCTGGACTAGGGGTTCTGAAGCTTTCTTT
-	TRBV30	-	TRBJ1-2	CASLEGTWRTNGYTF	TGTGCCAGTCTTGAGGGGACCTGGAGGACGAATGGCTACACCTTC
-	TRBV6-5	-	TRBJ2-7	CASSYSRQGHEQYF	TGTGCCAGCAGTTACTCGAGGCAGGGTCACGAGCAGTACTTC
-	TRBV4-3	-	TRBJ2-3	CASSQDGDSLGTDTQYF	TGCGCCAGCAGCCAAGACGGGGACTCCCTCGGCACAGATACGCAGTATTTT
-	TRBV5-1	-	TRBJ2-4	CASSSEGGGKNIQYF	TGCGCCAGCAGCTCCGAGGGGGGTGGGAAAAACATTCAGTACTTC
-	TRBV5-1	-	TRBJ2-7	CASSLAPSYEQYF	TGCGCCAGCAGCTTGGCCCCTTCCTACGAGCAGTACTTC
once	TRBV4-2	TRBD1	TRBJ2-7	CASSQGLGGQNYEQYF	TGTGCCAGCAGCCAAGGTCTAGGGGGACAGAATTACGAGCAGTACTTC
once	TRBV7-9	TRBD2	TRBJ2-2	CASSPGAGGPYGELFF	TGTGCCAGCAGCCCTGGAGCGGGAGGGCCCTACGGGGAGCTGTTTTTT
-	TRBV6-1	-	TRBJ1-2	CASSEYIALGYTF	TGTGCCAGCAGTGAATACATCGCCCTAGGCTACACCTTC
-	TRBV5-6	-	TRBJ1-2	CASSLQGPGYGYTF	TGTGCCAGCAGCTTGCAGGGGCCAGGCTATGGCTACACCTTC
-	TRBV9	TRBD1	TRBJ1-4	CASSVGMGQPNEKLFF	TGTGCCAGCAGCGTAGGGATGGGACAGCCTAATGAAAAACTGTTTTTT
once	TRBV6-2/TRBV6-3	TRBD2	TRBJ2-7	CASSFSGTKGEQYF	TGTGCCAGCAGTTTTAGCGGGACCAAAGGCGAGCAGTACTTC
-	TRBV11-2	-	TRBJ2-7	CASSSTQSAIEQYF	TGTGCCAGCAGTTCGACGCAGTCTGCCATCGAGCAGTACTTC
many	TRBV30	TRBD2	TRBJ2-2	CAWRASGRDTGELFF	TGTGCCTGGAGGGCTAGCGGGAGGGACACCGGGGAGCTGTTTTTT
-	TRBV27	-	TRBJ2-6	CASSFSDTGANVLTF	TGTGCCAGCAGTTTCTCAGATACTGGGGCCAACGTCCTGACTTTC
-	TRBV12-3/TRBV12-4	-	TRBJ2-5	CASSSRGTQYF	TGTGCCAGCAGCTCCCGAGGGACCCAGTACTTC
-	TRBV30	-	TRBJ2-5	CAWSGLAAETQYF	TGTGCCTGGAGTGGGCTAGCTGCGGAGACCCAGTACTTC
-	TRBV28	-	TRBJ1-2	CASAIGNNYGYTF	TGTGCCAGCGCGATCGGGAATAACTATGGCTACACCTTC
-	TRBV27	-	TRBJ1-2	CASSLMGAPIGYTF	TGTGCCAGCAGTTTAATGGGGGCGCCGATTGGCTACACCTTC
-	TRBV9	TRBD2	TRBJ2-5	CTSSQEGGRRETQYF	TGTACCAGCAGCCAAGAGGGCGGGAGAAGAGAGACCCAGTACTTC
once	TRBV20-1	-	TRBJ2-7	CSAENSYEQYF	TGCAGTGCTGAAAACTCCTACGAGCAGTACTTC
-	TRBV6-5	TRBD2	TRBJ2-7	CASSKRGTSGLEQYF	TGTGCCAGCAGTAAACGAGGGACTAGCGGACTAGAGCAGTACTTC
-	TRBV6-5	TRBD2	TRBJ2-7	CASLFSLAAYEQYF	TGTGCCAGCCTCTTCTCCCTAGCGGCCTACGAGCAGTACTTC
-	TRBV9	-	TRBJ2-5	CASSVTPGKTQYF	TGTGCCAGCAGCGTGACACCCGGGAAGACCCAGTACTTC
-	TRBV4-2	TRBD1	TRBJ2-5	CASSRNPGQGSETQYF	TGTGCCAGCAGCCGAAACCCCGGACAGGGCAGCGAGACCCAGTACTTC
-	TRBV14	-	TRBJ2-7	CASSQLLNYRGIYEQYF	TGTGCCAGCAGCCAACTATTAAACTACAGAGGCATCTACGAGCAGTACTTC
once	TRBV14	-	TRBJ2-1	CASSQYNEQFF	TGTGCCAGCAGCCAGTACAATGAGCAGTTCTTC
-	TRBV4-1	TRBD1	TRBJ2-7	CASSQESGGPYEQYF	TGCGCCAGCAGCCAAGAGTCAGGGGGTCCGTACGAGCAGTACTTC
-	TRBV12-3/TRBV12-4	-	TRBJ2-7	CASSLARYEQYF	TGTGCCAGCAGTTTAGCGCGATACGAGCAGTACTTC